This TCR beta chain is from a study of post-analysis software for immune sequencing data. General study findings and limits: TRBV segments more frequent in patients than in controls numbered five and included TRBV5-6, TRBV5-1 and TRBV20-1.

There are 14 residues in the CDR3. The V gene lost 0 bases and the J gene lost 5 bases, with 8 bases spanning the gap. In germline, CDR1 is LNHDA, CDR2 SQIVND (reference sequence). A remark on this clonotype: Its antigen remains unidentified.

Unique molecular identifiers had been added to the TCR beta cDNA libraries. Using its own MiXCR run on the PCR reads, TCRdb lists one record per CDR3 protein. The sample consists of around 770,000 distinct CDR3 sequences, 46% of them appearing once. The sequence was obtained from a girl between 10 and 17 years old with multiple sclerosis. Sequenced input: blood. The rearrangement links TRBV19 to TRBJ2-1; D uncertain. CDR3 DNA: TGTGCCAGTAGTATAGATACACCCAACAATGAGCAGTTCTTC. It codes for CASSIDTPNNEQFF. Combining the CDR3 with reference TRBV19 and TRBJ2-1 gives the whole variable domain DGGITQSPKYLFRKEGQNVTLSCEQNLNHDAMYWYRQDPGQGLRLIYYSQIVNDFQKGDIAEGYSVSREKKESFPLTVTSAQKNPTAFYLCASSIDTPNNEQFFGPGTRLTVL.